The 17 T cell receptor beta chains in this list originate from one sample, sequenced in a study of OX40 agonist ivuxolimab in advanced cancers. Sequencing used immunoSEQ multiplex PCR; TCRdb keeps in-frame clones, though not all of them. The sample holds 55,000 to 75,000 clones, about nine tenths seen once. This specimen consisted of CD4+ or CD8+ T cells sorted from blood, obtained in a trial of the OX40 agonist ivuxolimab. These receptors originate from an adult with an advanced solid tumor such as melanoma, head and neck, liver or kidney cancer.

In its sample, this clone was seen a few times. The V and J genes are TRBV6-6 and TRBJ1-6; D uncertain. Looked up from germline, CDR1 is MNHNY and CDR2 is SVGAGI (reference sequence). The CDR3 is 14 amino acids. V lost 10 bases and J lost 9, with 19 bases in between. CDR3 in DNA: TGTGCCATCTCCGAGGGAAGGGTTGGTTCACCCCTCCACTTT. It translates to CAISEGRVGSPLHF.

The rearrangement uses TRBV19 and TRBJ2-5, with D perhaps matching TRBD1 (6 bases). The CDR3 consists of 13 residues. V shed 3 bases and J shed 5 bases, with 10 bases lying between them. From germline, CDR1 is LNHDA and CDR2 SQIVND (reference sequence). The CDR3 reads CASSIGGSETQYF. In DNA, the CDR3 is TGTGCCAGTAGTATTGGGGGCTCGGAGACCCAGTACTTC.

This chain connects TRBV5-1 to TRBJ1-4, with 7 bases lining up with TRBD1. The V gene's germline CDR1 is SGHRS and CDR2 YFSETQ. Unmatched junction bases numbered 7, after V lost 5 bases and J lost 3 bases. This CDR3 region has 15 residues. CDR3 in DNA: TGCGCCAGCAGTTTACAGGGGATTCCTAATGAAAAACTGTTTTTT. Protein product: CASSLQGIPNEKLFF.

The chain links TRBV11-2 to TRBJ2-7; 9 bases agree with TRBD1. The length of the CDR3 is 15 residues. Per germline, CDR1 SGHAT and CDR2 FQNNGV. V shed 5 bases, J shed 6 bases, and the junction held 11 bases outside the gene matches. CDR3 loop: CASSADRDRAIEQYF. In DNA, the CDR3 is TGTGCCAGCAGCGCCGACCGGGACAGGGCGATCGAGCAGTACTTC.

This chain uses TRBV11-3 with TRBJ2-2; no definite D call. Looked up from germline, CDR1 is SGHNT and CDR2 is YENEEA. Trimming took 5 bases from V and 7 from J, leaving 11 bases between them. This CDR3 has 13 residues. The CDR3, as DNA: TGTGCCAGCAGCGCAACGAGGAACGGGGAGCTGTTTTTT. Amino acids: CASSATRNGELFF.

The chain is built from TRBV6-9 and TRBJ2-7, with D tentatively TRBD1 (6 bases). The CDR3 covers 14 residues. The germline gives CDR1 MNHGY, CDR2 SVAAGI. Trimming stripped 3 bases from V and 5 bases from J, with 14 bases between. The CDR3 nucleotides read TGTGCCAGCAGTTACGCCGGGACAATCAACGAGCAGTACTTC. Its translation is CASSYAGTINEQYF.

This chain links TRBV9 with TRBJ2-5; no clear D gene. The V and J ends lost 0 bases and 5 bases respectively, with 11 bases between them. The CDR3 covers 14 residues. CDR1 is SGDLS and CDR2 is YYNGEE in the germline V gene. The CDR3 bases are TGTGCCAGCAGCGTAGCTTTGAACCGGGAGACCCAGTACTTC. Its translation: CASSVALNRETQYF.

V is TRBV5-1 and J is TRBJ2-7; the D is unclear. This CDR3 is built from 14 residues. V was cut by 4 bases and J by 0 bases, with 11 bases left in between. Germline V CDR1 and CDR2: SGHRS, YFSETQ. The CDR3 loop is CASSTSSGSYEQYF. CDR3 DNA sequence: TGCGCCAGCAGCACCTCTTCGGGCTCCTACGAGCAGTACTTC.

The genes are TRBV7-6 and TRBJ2-1; D remains ambiguous. Germline V gives CDR1 SGHVS, CDR2 FNYEAQ. V gave up 5 bases and J gave up 0 bases, with 8 bases separating them. The CDR3 runs to 14 residues. CDR3 residues: CASSPAGSYNEQFF. In nucleotides, the CDR3 is TGTGCCAGCAGCCCGGCCGGCTCCTACAATGAGCAGTTCTTC.

The chain joins TRBV11-2 to TRBJ2-7; D gene uncertain. Trimming cost V 5 bases and J 5 bases, with 19 bases left between them. CDR1 and CDR2 (germline): SGHAT, FQNNGV. This CDR3 has 15 residues. The chain's CDR3 is CASSPPLDPANEQYF. The DNA of the CDR3 is TGTGCCAGCAGCCCCCCCTTAGATCCGGCGAACGAGCAGTACTTC.

This chain joins TRBV5-1 and TRBJ1-1, with 9 bases lining up with TRBD1. The length of the CDR3 is 13 residues. J gave up 7 bases and V 3 bases, and 4 bases lay outside the gene matches. Per germline, CDR1 SGHRS and CDR2 YFSETQ. The CDR3 is CASSSLTGGEAFF. CDR3 coding DNA: TGCGCCAGCAGCTCACTGACAGGGGGTGAAGCTTTCTTT.

The J gene is TRBJ2-2, the V gene TRBV4-1; D possibly corresponds to TRBD1 (6 bases). Per germline, CDR1 MGHRA and CDR2 YSYEKL. CDR3 length: 19 amino acids. Trimming took 1 base from V and 1 from J, leaving 19 bases between them. The CDR3 protein is CASSQARRLGQKNTGELFF. Here the CDR3 DNA reads TGCGCCAGCAGCCAAGCCCGCCGCCTGGGACAAAAGAACACCGGGGAGCTGTTTTTT.

J is TRBJ2-6 and V is TRBV5-8; TRBD1 aligns across 9 bases. The CDR3 is made up of 18 amino acids. Germline loops: CDR1 SGHTS, CDR2 YDEGEE. After removal of 4 bases from V and 0 bases from J, the junction contained 8 bases not matched to a gene. For the CDR3, the DNA is TGTGCCAGCAGCATAAACCGGGACAGGGACTCTGGGGCCAACGTCCTGACTTTC. It encodes CASSINRDRDSGANVLTF.

The chain recombines TRBV10-1 with TRBJ1-1; 9 bases match TRBD1. CDR3 length equals 17 residues. Germline assignment: CDR1 WNHNN and CDR2 SYGVQD (reference sequence). J was trimmed by 5 bases and V by 0 bases; bases with no gene match: 10. CDR3: CASSESERTGGKTEAFF. In DNA, the CDR3 is TGCGCCAGCAGTGAGTCGGAAAGAACAGGGGGCAAGACTGAAGCTTTCTTT.

The V gene is TRBV7-9, the J gene TRBJ2-7; D could derive from TRBD1 or TRBD2 (5 bases each). The CDR3 has 12 amino acids. Trimming took off 5 bases at V and 5 bases at J, with 10 bases between the two ends. Germline V lookup: CDR1 SEHNR, CDR2 FQNEAQ (reference sequence). CDR3 nucleotide sequence: TGTGCCAGCAGCGAAGGGACCAACGAGCAGTACTTC. Translated: CASSEGTNEQYF.

V and J are TRBV28 and TRBJ2-7; 10 bases align to TRBD1. The V segment lost 5 bases and the J segment 5 bases; nucleotides outside the gene matches: 9. This CDR3 region has 15 residues. Germline V gene sequence: CDR1 MDHEN, CDR2 SYDVKM. CDR3 DNA sequence: TGTGCCAGCAGTCCCCGACAGGGGGCTTACAACGAGCAGTACTTC. Protein: CASSPRQGAYNEQYF. Complete variable domain (other parts from reference TRBV28 and TRBJ2-7): DVKVTQSSRYLVKRTGEKVFLECVQDMDHENMFWYRQDPGLGLRLIYFSYDVKMKEKGDIPEGYSVSREKKERFSLILESASTNQTSMYLCASSPRQGAYNEQYFGPGTRLTVT.

V is TRBV5-6 and J is TRBJ2-6, with D unclear. Germline loops: CDR1 SGHDT, CDR2 YYEEEE. V was pared by 0 bases and J by 0 bases, with 7 bases between. This CDR3 spans 16 amino acids. The CDR3 DNA sequence: TGTGCCAGCAGCTTGGTACAAATCTCTGGGGCCAACGTCCTGACTTTC. Amino acids: CASSLVQISGANVLTF.